This TCR beta chain was sequenced in a study of blood T cells in healthy people across ages. The overall study: Capturing about one barcoded beta molecule per two T cells was achieved by template switching. General observations from the study: PBMCs left unsorted prevented a conclusive naive versus antigen-experienced comparison.

This clonotype was observed a single time. No antigen is known for it. Germline CDR1 reads MNHEY; CDR2 reads SVGEGT. This CDR3 is built from 13 residues. Trimming pared 8 bases from V and 1 base from J, leaving 9 bases between. The use of a sample-barcoded 5' primer and a J-beta primer mix characterized a second PCR of about 7 to 12 cycles. TCRdb called the 5' RACE reads again in MiXCR, with one record for every CDR3 protein. The sample yields some 700,000 distinct CDR3 sequences, roughly 45% seen once. The rearrangement joins TRBV6-2 or TRBV6-3 to TRBJ2-1; D is possibly TRBD1 or TRBD2 (5 bases each). Sequencing was performed on blood. This clonotype was sampled from a woman aged 55-69 years in good health. Here the CDR3 reads CASEGMSYNEQFF. The CDR3 bases are TGTGCCAGCGAGGGGATGTCCTACAATGAGCAGTTCTTC.